This T cell receptor (beta chain) was sequenced for a study of T cells in Graves' hyperthyroidism and ophthalmopathy. Looking at the study overall: Specimen type is peripheral blood, collected at initial diagnosis prior to any treatment. Study outcomes and limitations: In the analysis, a 13 V-J model separated ophthalmopathy from stable hyperthyroidism.

Researchers took RNA transcripts and amplified the TCR beta CDR3 regions from them. Using the HTBI primer set, a first-round RT-PCR was run on the TCR CDR3. TCRdb used MiXCR to reprocess the multiplex PCR reads, holding one entry per CDR3 protein. The sample lists 500,000 to 650,000 distinct CDR3 sequences, roughly 15% occurring once. Notes on this clonotype: Its antigen is not identified.

Uncontrolled infection, other autoimmune disease, pregnancy and lactation each barred patients from inclusion. Material for sequencing was blood. The TCR originated in a woman in her 40s with Graves' hyperthyroidism.

CDR3 sequence reads: CASSIIRVGYEQYF. The CDR3 bases are TGTGCCAGTAGTATAATCCGGGTTGGCTACGAGCAGTACTTC. The chain recombines TRBV19 with TRBJ2-7; D is ambiguous. Per the germline V gene, CDR1 is LNHDA and CDR2 is SQIVND (reference sequence). Trimming removed 2 bases from V and 3 bases from J, with 11 bases in between. The CDR3 sequence is 14 residues long.